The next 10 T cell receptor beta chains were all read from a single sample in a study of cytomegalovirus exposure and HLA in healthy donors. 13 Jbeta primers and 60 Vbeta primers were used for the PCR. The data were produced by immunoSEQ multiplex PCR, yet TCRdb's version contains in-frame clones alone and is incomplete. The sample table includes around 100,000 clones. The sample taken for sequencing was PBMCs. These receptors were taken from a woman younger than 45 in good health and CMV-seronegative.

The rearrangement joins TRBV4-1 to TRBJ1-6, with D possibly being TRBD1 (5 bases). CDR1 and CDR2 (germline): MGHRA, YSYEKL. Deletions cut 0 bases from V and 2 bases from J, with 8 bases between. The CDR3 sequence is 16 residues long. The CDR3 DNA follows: TGCGCCAGCAGCCAAGATCCCAGGGCCTATAATTCACCCCTCCACTTT. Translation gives CASSQDPRAYNSPLHF.

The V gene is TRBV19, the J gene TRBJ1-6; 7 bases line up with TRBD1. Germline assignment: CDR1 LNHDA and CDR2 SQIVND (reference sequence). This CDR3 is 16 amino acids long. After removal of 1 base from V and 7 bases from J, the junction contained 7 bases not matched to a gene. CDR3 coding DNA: TGTGCCAGTAGTATAGCCCTCCAGGGGGAAAATTCACCCCTCCACTTT. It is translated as CASSIALQGENSPLHF.

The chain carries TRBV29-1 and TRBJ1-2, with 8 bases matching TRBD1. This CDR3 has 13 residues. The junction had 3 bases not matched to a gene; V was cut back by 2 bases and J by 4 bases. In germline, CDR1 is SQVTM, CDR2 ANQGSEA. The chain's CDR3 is CSVETGGLYGYTF. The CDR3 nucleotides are TGCAGCGTTGAAACAGGGGGTCTCTATGGCTACACCTTC.

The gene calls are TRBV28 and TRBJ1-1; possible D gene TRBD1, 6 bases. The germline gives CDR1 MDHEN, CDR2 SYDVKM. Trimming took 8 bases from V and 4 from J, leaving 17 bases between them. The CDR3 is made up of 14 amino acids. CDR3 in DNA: TGTGCCAGCTATGAACAGGGAATAGGCACTGAAGCTTTCTTT. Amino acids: CASYEQGIGTEAFF.

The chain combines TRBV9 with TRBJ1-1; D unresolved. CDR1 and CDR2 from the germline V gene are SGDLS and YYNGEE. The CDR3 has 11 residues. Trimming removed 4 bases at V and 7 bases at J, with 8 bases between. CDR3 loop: CASSLGYEAFF. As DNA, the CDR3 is TGTGCCAGCAGCCTCGGTTATGAAGCTTTCTTT.

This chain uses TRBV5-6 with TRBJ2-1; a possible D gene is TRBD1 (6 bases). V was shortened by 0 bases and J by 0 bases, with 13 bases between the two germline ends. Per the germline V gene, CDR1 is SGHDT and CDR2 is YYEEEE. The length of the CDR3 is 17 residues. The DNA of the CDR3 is TGTGCCAGCAGCTTGGTGGTGGGGGCGAGCTCCTACAATGAGCAGTTCTTC. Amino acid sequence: CASSLVVGASSYNEQFF. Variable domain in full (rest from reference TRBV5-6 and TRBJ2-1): DAGVTQSPTHLIKTRGQQVTLRCSPKSGHDTVSWYQQALGQGPQFIFQYYEEEERQRGNFPDRFSGHQFPNYSSELNVNALLLGDSALYLCASSLVVGASSYNEQFFGPGTRLTVL.

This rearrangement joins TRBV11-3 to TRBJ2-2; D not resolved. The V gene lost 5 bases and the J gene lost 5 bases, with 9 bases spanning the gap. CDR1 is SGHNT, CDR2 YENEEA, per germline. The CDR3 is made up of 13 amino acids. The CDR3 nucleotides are TGTGCCAGCAGCCTCCCACGGACCGGGGAGCTGTTTTTT. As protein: CASSLPRTGELFF.

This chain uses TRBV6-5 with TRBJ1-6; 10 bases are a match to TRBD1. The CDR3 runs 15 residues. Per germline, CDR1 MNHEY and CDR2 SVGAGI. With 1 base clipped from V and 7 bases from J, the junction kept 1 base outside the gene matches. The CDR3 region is CASSYWDRGNSPLHF. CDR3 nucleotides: TGTGCCAGCAGTTACTGGGACAGGGGCAATTCACCCCTCCACTTT.

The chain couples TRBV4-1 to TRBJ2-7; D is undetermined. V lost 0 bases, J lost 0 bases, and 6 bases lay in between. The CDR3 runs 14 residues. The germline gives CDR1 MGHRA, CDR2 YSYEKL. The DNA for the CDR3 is TGCGCCAGCAGCCAAGATCTTAGCTCCTACGAGCAGTACTTC. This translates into CASSQDLSSYEQYF.

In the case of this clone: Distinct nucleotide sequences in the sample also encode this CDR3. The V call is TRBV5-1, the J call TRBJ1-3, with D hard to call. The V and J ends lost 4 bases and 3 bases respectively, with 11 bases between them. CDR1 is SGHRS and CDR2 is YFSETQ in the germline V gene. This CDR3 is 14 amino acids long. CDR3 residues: CASSPLGGGNTIYF. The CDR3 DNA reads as TGCGCCAGCAGCCCGTTGGGAGGTGGAAACACCATATATTTT.